This record looks at one T cell receptor (beta chain) sequence and its context. The sample originates from a study of beta chain features in type 1 diabetes. Turning to the study itself: Examination spanned around 110 million sorted cells from all samples.

CD45RO/CCR7/CD25/CD127/CD95/CD27 separated CD4+ naive, central memory, regulatory and stem cell-like memory cells by sorting. Reverse transcription of all isolated RNA meant that expressed TCRB transcripts were sequenced. Some 3.4 million reads were obtained on average from naive, central memory and regulatory T cell samples. Libraries were prepared by immunoSEQ multiplex PCR; TCRdb keeps only in-frame clonotypes and omits some of them. The sample includes 680,000 or so clones, roughly a sixth seen only once; the top ten take 0.093%. The TCR was taken from a man aged 18-30 years in good health. Sequencing was performed on naive CD4+ T cells from blood.

CDR3 region: CAWSEQGRGNEKLFF. DNA for the CDR3: TGTGCCTGGAGCGAACAGGGGAGGGGAAACGAAAAACTGTTTTTT. The chain combines TRBV30 with TRBJ1-4, with TRBD1 matching over 7 bases. The CDR3 consists of 15 residues. Losses at the gene ends were 3 bases for V and 8 bases for J; bases not matched to a gene: 12. Germline V gene sequence: CDR1 GTSNPN, CDR2 SVGIG (reference sequence).